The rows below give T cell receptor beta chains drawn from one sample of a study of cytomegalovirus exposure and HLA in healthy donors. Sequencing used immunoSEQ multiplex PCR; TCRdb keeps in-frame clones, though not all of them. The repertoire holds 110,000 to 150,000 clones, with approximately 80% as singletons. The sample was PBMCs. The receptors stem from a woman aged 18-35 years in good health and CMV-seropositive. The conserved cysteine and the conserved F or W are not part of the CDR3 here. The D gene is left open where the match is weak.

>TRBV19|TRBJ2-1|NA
ASSIPGVAPNNEQF
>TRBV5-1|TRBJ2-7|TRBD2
ASSLAGGGPYEQY
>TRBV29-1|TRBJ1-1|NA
SVEGAGVDTEAF
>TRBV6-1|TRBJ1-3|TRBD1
ASSLLGTAGNTIY
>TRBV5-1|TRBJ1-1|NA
ASSRGGWDSSTEAF
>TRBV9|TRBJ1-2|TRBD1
ASSDRGPHVYT
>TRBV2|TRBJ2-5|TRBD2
ASSPPGGGQETQY
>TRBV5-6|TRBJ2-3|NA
ASSSTGEDTDTQY
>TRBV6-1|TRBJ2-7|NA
ASSTGKSYEQY
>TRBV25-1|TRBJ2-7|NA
ASSDKIGSREQY
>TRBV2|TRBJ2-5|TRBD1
ASSRTGQETQY
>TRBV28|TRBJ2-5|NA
ASSLAPPEAGETQY
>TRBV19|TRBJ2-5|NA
ASSIEGTPLETQY
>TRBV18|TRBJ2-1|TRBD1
ASSHGQGNEQF
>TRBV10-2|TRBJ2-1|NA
ASMGTHYNEQF
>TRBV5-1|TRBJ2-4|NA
ASSPGLAKNIQY
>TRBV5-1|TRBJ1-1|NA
ASRSGTSQNTEAF
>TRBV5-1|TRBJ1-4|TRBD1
ASSHRTGGEEKLF
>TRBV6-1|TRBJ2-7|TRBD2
ASRREGLALYEQY
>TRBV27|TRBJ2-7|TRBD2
ASSFTGTSFYEQY
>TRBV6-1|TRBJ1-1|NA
ASRGPRPRTEAF
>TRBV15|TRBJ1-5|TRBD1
ATSRGTGGKNSNQPQH